These 2 T cell receptor beta chains originate from one sample sequenced in a study of T cell changes during pregnancy in multiple sclerosis. Sequenced by immunoSEQ multiplex PCR; TCRdb stores in-frame clones only, minus some. The sample records tens of thousands of clones, almost 97% being singletons. Here the sequenced sample was CD8+ T cells from peripheral blood mononuclear cells, taken after pregnancy. The receptor source for this set is a female donor with multiple sclerosis, enrolled in a pregnancy study.

CDR3: CAIRSGTGFGDIQYF. DNA of the CDR3: TGTGCCATCAGATCCGGGACAGGGTTCGGTGACATTCAGTACTTC. The V and J genes are TRBV10-3 and TRBJ2-4, with 9 bases fitting TRBD1. The length of the CDR3 is 15 residues. Germline CDR1 reads ENHRY; CDR2 reads SYGVKD. V dropped 6 bases and J dropped 8; count of bases not matched to a gene: 11.

The V call is TRBV18, the J call TRBJ2-3; the match to TRBD2 covers 9 bases. Trimming at V came to 0 bases and at J to 2 bases, leaving 3 bases not matched to a gene. This CDR3 comprises 16 residues. The germline CDR1 and CDR2 sequences are KGHSH and LQKENI. In nucleotides, the CDR3 is TGTGCCAGCTCACCACCTAGGACTAGCGCCACAGATACGCAGTATTTT. Its protein product is CASSPPRTSATDTQYF.